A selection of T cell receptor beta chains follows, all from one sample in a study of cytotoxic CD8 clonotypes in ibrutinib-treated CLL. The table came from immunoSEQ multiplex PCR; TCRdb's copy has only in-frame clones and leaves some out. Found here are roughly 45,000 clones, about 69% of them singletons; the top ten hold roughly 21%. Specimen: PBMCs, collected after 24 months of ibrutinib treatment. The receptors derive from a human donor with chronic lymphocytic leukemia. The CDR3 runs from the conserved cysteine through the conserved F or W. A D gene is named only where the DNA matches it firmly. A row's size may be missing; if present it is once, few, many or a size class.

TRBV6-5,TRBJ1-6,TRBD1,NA,CASGQGAAGNSPLHF,TGTGCCAGTGGACAGGGGGCGGCAGGGAATTCACCCCTCCACTTT
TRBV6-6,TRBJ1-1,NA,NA,CASGIGQSSVTEAFF,TGTGCCAGCGGTATTGGGCAGTCCAGTGTCACTGAAGCTTTCTTT
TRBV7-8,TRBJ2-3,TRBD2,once,CASSGRIKAGERDTQYF,TGTGCCAGCAGCGGCAGAATAAAAGCGGGAGAGAGGGATACGCAGTATTTT
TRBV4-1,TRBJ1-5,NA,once,CASSQVPGGSNQPQHF,TGCGCCAGCAGCCAAGTCCCCGGGGGGAGCAATCAGCCCCAGCATTTT
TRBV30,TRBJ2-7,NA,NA,CAWSVPNRAYEQYF,TGTGCCTGGAGTGTACCCAACAGGGCCTACGAGCAGTACTTC
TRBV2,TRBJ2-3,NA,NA,CASSYTDTQYF,TGTGCCAGCAGTTACACAGATACGCAGTATTTT
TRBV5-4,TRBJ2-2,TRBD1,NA,CASSRGQGDTGELFF,TGTGCCAGCAGCCGGGGACAGGGCGACACCGGGGAGCTGTTTTTT
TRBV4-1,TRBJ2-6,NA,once,CASSRGVPGANVLTF,TGCGCCAGCAGTCGAGGGGTTCCTGGGGCCAACGTCCTGACTTTC
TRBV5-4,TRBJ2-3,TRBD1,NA,CASSLGDRRDTQYF,TGTGCCAGCAGCTTGGGGGACAGACGAGATACGCAGTATTTT
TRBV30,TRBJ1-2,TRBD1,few,CASGIGQGYGYTF,TGTGCCTCAGGGATAGGACAGGGCTATGGCTACACCTTC
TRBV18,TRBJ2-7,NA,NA,CASSPVEGGYEQYF,TGTGCCAGCTCACCGGTGGAGGGTGGCTACGAGCAGTACTTC
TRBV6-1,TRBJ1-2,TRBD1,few,CASSQQGKGLNGYTF,TGTGCCAGCAGTCAACAGGGGAAGGGACTAAATGGCTACACCTTC
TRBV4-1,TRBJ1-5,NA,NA,CASSLSQNQPQHF,TGCGCCAGCAGCCTAAGCCAGAATCAGCCCCAGCATTTT
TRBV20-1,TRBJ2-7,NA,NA,CSQTRAVEQYF,TGCAGTCAGACTAGGGCAGTCGAGCAGTACTTC
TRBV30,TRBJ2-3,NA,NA,CAWSVGPDKDTQYF,TGTGCCTGGAGTGTAGGGCCCGATAAAGATACGCAGTATTTT
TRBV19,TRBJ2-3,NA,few,CASSDGATNTQYF,TGTGCCAGTAGTGACGGGGCCACGAATACGCAGTATTTT
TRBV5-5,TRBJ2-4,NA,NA,CASSLLTLQYF,TGTGCCAGCAGCTTGCTGACTCTTCAGTACTTC
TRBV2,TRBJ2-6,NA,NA,CASSDWASGANVLTF,TGTGCCAGCAGTGACTGGGCCTCTGGGGCCAACGTCCTGACTTTC
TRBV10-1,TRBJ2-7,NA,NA,CASSEGLFGEQYF,TGCGCCAGCAGTGAGGGACTCTTTGGCGAGCAGTACTTC
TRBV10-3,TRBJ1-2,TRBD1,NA,CAISDDRGNYGYTF,TGTGCCATCAGTGATGACAGGGGCAACTATGGCTACACCTTC
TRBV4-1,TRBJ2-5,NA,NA,CASSQDEGLETQYF,TGCGCCAGCAGCCAAGACGAGGGTCTCGAGACCCAGTACTTC
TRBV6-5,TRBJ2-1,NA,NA,CASSRVRSSYNEQFF,TGTGCCAGCAGTCGTGTAAGGAGCTCCTACAATGAGCAGTTCTTC
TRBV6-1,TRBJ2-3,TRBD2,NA,CASSEATSGSSTDTQYF,TGTGCCAGCAGTGAAGCTACTAGCGGGAGTAGCACAGATACGCAGTATTTT